Listed below are T cell receptor beta chains from one sample, sequenced in a study of human T cells and chemical hapten exposure. MiXCR, run by TCRdb on the RACE reads, gives a single entry per CDR3 protein. The table shows under 450,000 distinct CDR3 sequences, with around 6% occurring only once. The starting material was whole blood, obtained in connection with sensitization to the hapten diphenylcyclopropenone (DPC). These receptors all stem from a woman between 18 and 29 years old with alopecia areata. Some clones in this sample may be carry-over from other donors' samples. CDR3s include the opening cysteine and the closing phenylalanine or tryptophan. Each record gives: J gene, clone size, V gene, D gene, CDR3 length, CDR3 DNA, CDR3 protein. A D gene is named only where the DNA matches it firmly. A clone size is listed for some rows: how often the clone was seen (once, few, many), or a class if it is expanded.

>TRBJ2-2|few|TRBV28|.|16
TGTGCCAGCAGTTTTCCGGGGGCCTCGATCACCGGGGAGCTGTTTTTT
CASSFPGASITGELFF
>TRBJ2-2|few|TRBV24-1|.|15
TGTGCCACCAGTGATCCCATTCAGGGGTGGGGGGAGCTGTTTTTT
CATSDPIQGWGELFF
>TRBJ2-3|.|TRBV24-1|.|12
TGTGCCACCAGTGATTTGCCAGATACGCAGTATTTT
CATSDLPDTQYF
>TRBJ1-1|.|TRBV12-5|.|14
TGTGCTAGTGGTTTGGACACCCAGTACACTGAAGCTTTCTTT
CASGLDTQYTEAFF
>TRBJ2-1|many|TRBV4-2|.|14
TGTGCCAGCAGCCCCCCGAGAGAATCGAATGAGCAGTTCTTC
CASSPPRESNEQFF
>TRBJ2-1|few|TRBV3-1|TRBD1|16
TGTGCCAGCAGCCACGACACCGGGACAGGGGGCAATGAGCAGTTCTTC
CASSHDTGTGGNEQFF
>TRBJ1-3|few|TRBV6-5|.|17
TGTGCCAGCAGTGCGGCCGGAGGGTTGTTCTCTGGAAACACCATATATTTT
CASSAAGGLFSGNTIYF
>TRBJ1-1|many|TRBV29-1|TRBD1|13
TGCAGCGTAACCTGGACAGGGGGCACTGAAGCTTTCTTT
CSVTWTGGTEAFF
>TRBJ1-4|many|TRBV3-1|.|14
TGTGCCAGCAGCCAGCCGGGACTCTCGGAAAAACTGTTTTTT
CASSQPGLSEKLFF
>TRBJ2-2|few|TRBV5-1|.|14
TGCGCCAGCAGCTCCTCAGCGAACACCGGGGAGCTGTTTTTT
CASSSSANTGELFF
>TRBJ2-6|few|TRBV5-1|.|16
TGCGCCAGCAGCGTCACAGGGAGCTCTGGGGCCAACGTCCTGACTTTC
CASSVTGSSGANVLTF
>TRBJ2-1|many|TRBV5-5|.|14
TGTGCCAGCAGCTCCACAGAACTCAGGGGTGAGCAGTTCTTC
CASSSTELRGEQFF
>TRBJ1-5|many|TRBV7-9|.|12
TGTGCCAGCAGTCTTCCTTTAGGGCCCCAGCATTTT
CASSLPLGPQHF
>TRBJ2-3|many|TRBV20-1|.|12
TGCAGTGCTAGCGGGAGCACAGATACGCAGTATTTT
CSASGSTDTQYF
>TRBJ1-3|.|TRBV12-3/TRBV12-4|.|14
TGTGCCAGCCGTCCACAATATCCGGTAAACACCATATATTTT
CASRPQYPVNTIYF
>TRBJ2-3|many|TRBV7-2|.|14
TGTGCCAGCAGCTCCTTCGGGGGCACAGATACGCAGTATTTT
CASSSFGGTDTQYF
>TRBJ2-3|few|TRBV7-8|.|17
TGTGCCAGCAGCTTATACGAGGAGCGTGGGTGGGGAGATACGCAGTATTTT
CASSLYEERGWGDTQYF
>TRBJ2-3|.|TRBV9|.|12
TGTGCCAGCAGCAAACAGCTGGATACGCAGTATTTT
CASSKQLDTQYF
>TRBJ1-4|.|TRBV2|.|14
TGTGCCAGCAGTGTAGGACGAGGAGGTGAAAAACTGTTTTTT
CASSVGRGGEKLFF
>TRBJ1-1|many|TRBV4-3|.|15
TGCGCCAGCAGCCAAGATGCCGCCCTGAACACTGAAGCTTTCTTT
CASSQDAALNTEAFF